These 13 T cell receptor beta chains share one sample of origin, sequenced in a study of Graves' ophthalmopathy and Graves' hyperthyroidism. Amplified TCR beta CDR3 regions were obtained using RNA transcripts as template. First-round RT-PCR employed HTBI primers, with a second-round multiplex PCR after it. A single record per CDR3 protein comes from TCRdb applying MiXCR to the multiplex PCR reads. This table holds approximately 640,000 distinct CDR3 sequences, 35% to 50% found once. The sequenced sample was peripheral blood. Receptors originate from an adult man with Graves' ophthalmopathy.

This clonotype was counted at least ten times. CDR3 coding DNA: TGTGCCATCAGTGAGTCTAGGGGTACCTCCTATAATTCACCCCTCCACTTT. Its translation: CAISESRGTSYNSPLHF. V is TRBV10-3 and J is TRBJ1-6; TRBD1 is a possible D gene (5 bases). The CDR3 extends over 17 amino acids. Deletions cut 0 bases from V and 0 bases from J, with 9 bases between. Germline-derived CDR1 and CDR2 are ENHRY and SYGVKD.

CDR3 nucleotide sequence: TGTGCCAGCAGCACCGTGGACGGTAGCAATCAGCCCCAGCATTTT. As protein: CASSTVDGSNQPQHF. This rearrangement joins TRBV7-9 to TRBJ1-5; D is unclear. Deletions cut 5 bases from V and 0 bases from J, with 11 bases between. This CDR3 has 15 residues. CDR1 is SEHNR and CDR2 is FQNEAQ in the germline V gene (reference sequence).

The sample holds many counts of this clonotype. The V and J genes are TRBV5-1 and TRBJ2-5; TRBD2 might be the D (6 bases). Germline V CDR1 and CDR2: SGHRS, YFSETQ. This CDR3 contains 15 residues. Trimming removed 1 base from V and 5 bases from J, with 15 bases in between. The CDR3 loop is CASSLTGEVWETQYF. The CDR3 DNA reads as TGCGCCAGCAGCTTGACGGGGGAGGTATGGGAGACCCAGTACTTC.

As for this clonotype: This may be a read error: a much more frequent sequence differs by one nucleotide. This likely comes from a read error, as the CDR3 has no conserved phenylalanine or tryptophan at its end. This chain uses TRBV2 with TRBJ1-1; the D is unclear. V lost 2 bases to trimming and J lost 2 bases, with 6 bases between them. Per the germline V gene, CDR1 is SNHLY and CDR2 is FYNNEI. The CDR3 totals 13 residues. The CDR3: CASSEKENTEAFV. The CDR3 DNA follows: TGTGCCAGCAGTGAAAAGGAAAACACTGAAGCTTTCGTT.

This clonotype was detected ten times or more. This chain connects TRBV20-1 to TRBJ1-5; a possible D gene is TRBD1 (5 bases). The CDR3 length is 15 residues. The germline CDR1 and CDR2 sequences are DFQATT and SNEGSKA (reference sequence). V lost 0 bases to trimming and J lost 9 bases, with 18 bases between them. CDR3 sequence: CSARDQQEAHLPQHF. Written as DNA, the CDR3 is TGCAGTGCTAGAGATCAACAGGAAGCTCACTTGCCCCAGCATTTT.

This clonotype has more than one count but fewer than ten. One end of the junction does not line up with germline, which may come from a read error. The J gene is TRBJ2-7, the V gene TRBV10-3; unclear D gene. Looked up from germline, CDR1 is ENHRY and CDR2 is SYGVKD. The CDR3 spans 14 residues. CDR3 protein: CASSYSTETYEQYF. The CDR3 nucleotides read TGTGCCAGCAGTTACTCGACTGAAACCTACGAGCAGTACTTC.

The V call is TRBV2, the J call TRBJ2-7; D ambiguous. Germline CDR1 is SNHLY and CDR2 is FYNNEI. This CDR3 comprises 11 residues. V was shortened by 7 bases and J by 2 bases, with 6 bases between the two germline ends. The CDR3 sequence: CASIGPYEQYF. DNA for the CDR3: TGTGCCAGCATTGGCCCCTACGAGCAGTACTTC.

In its sample, this clonotype was seen a few times. The rearrangement uses TRBV6-6 and TRBJ1-1, with D hard to call. CDR1 and CDR2 from the germline V gene are MNHNY and SVGAGI (reference sequence). CDR3 length: 16 residues. V lost 2 bases, J lost 4 bases, and 17 bases lay in between. The CDR3 DNA sequence: TGTGCCAGCAGTTACCATTCTGGGCGACGGGGCACTGAAGCTTTCTTT. This codes for CASSYHSGRRGTEAFF.

This clonotype was seen repeatedly, ten times or more. The rearrangement uses TRBV6-1 and TRBJ2-7; maybe TRBD2 (6 bases). Germline V lookup: CDR1 MNHNS, CDR2 SASEGT. V lost 1 base to trimming and J lost 3 bases, with 7 bases between them. This CDR3 has 13 amino acids. In DNA form, the CDR3 reads TGTGCCAGCAGTGAAGTCGGGAGCTACGAGCAGTACTTC. It codes for CASSEVGSYEQYF.

Details on this clonotype: This may arise from a read error, as a much more abundant clone is one base away. The V call is TRBV2, the J call TRBJ2-7, with 9 bases matching TRBD2. Germline CDR1 is SNHLY and CDR2 is FYNNEI. The CDR3 consists of 18 residues. CDR3 in amino acids: CAGSAVGSGSLKSYEQYF. The CDR3 nucleotides are TGTGCCGGCAGTGCCGTCGGTAGCGGGAGCCTCAAATCCTACGAGCAGTACTTC.

The chain recombines TRBV29-1 with TRBJ2-7; D gene uncertain. Germline CDR1 SQVTM, CDR2 ANQGSEA. CDR3 length: 12 amino acids. The V end was cut by 5 bases, the J end by 3 bases, with 11 bases between. Here the CDR3 DNA reads TGCAGCGTTCGGGCCAGCGACTACGAGCAGTACTTC. Its translation: CSVRASDYEQYF.

A word on this clonotype: A read error may explain this, as a much larger clone is one base away. J is TRBJ2-7 and V is TRBV14; 7 bases match TRBD1. This CDR3 has 14 amino acids. The germline V gene has CDR1 SGHDN and CDR2 FVKESK. This CDR3 reads CAGSQNRGSYEQYF. The CDR3 DNA reads as TGTGCCGGCAGCCAAAACAGGGGTTCCTACGAGCAGTACTTC.

This clonotype was seen at least ten times. This rearrangement joins TRBV19 to TRBJ2-5, with 9 bases identical to TRBD1. CDR1 LNHDA and CDR2 SQIVND come from the germline V gene (reference sequence). CDR3 length: 14 amino acids. V trimming: 5 bases; J trimming: 5 bases; junction bases outside the gene matches: 6. This CDR3 is CASSRNRGLETQYF. In DNA form, the CDR3 reads TGTGCCAGTAGTCGTAACAGGGGGCTGGAGACCCAGTACTTC.